This T cell receptor beta chain was retrieved from a study of tumor and adjacent non-tumor tissue in lung cancer. Three rounds of nested PCR, following a modified ARM-PCR protocol, produced the TCRbeta library. Each CDR3 protein is one row after TCRdb ran MiXCR on the multiplex PCR reads. The sample records some 77,000 distinct CDR3 sequences, around 65% being singletons. Concerning this clonotype: Germline and junction disagree at one end, which may indicate a read error.

The germline gives CDR1 SEHNR, CDR2 FQNEAQ (reference sequence). The CDR3 is made up of 15 amino acids. The template was RNA from unsorted bulk tissue. This receptor was obtained from a woman between 70 and 85 years old with non-small cell lung cancer. The source material was lung tumor tissue. This chain connects TRBV7-9 to TRBJ1-3; D is ambiguous. The chain's CDR3 is CVSSLTSDRGNTIYF. The CDR3 DNA reads TGTGTCAGCAGTTTAACAAGCGATCGGGGAAACACCATATATTTT.